What follows are 8 T cell receptor beta chains derived from one specimen sequenced in a study of cytomegalovirus exposure and HLA in healthy donors. The study ran its PCR with 60 Vbeta and 13 Jbeta primers. The repertoire was sequenced with immunoSEQ multiplex PCR; TCRdb's copy has only in-frame clones and lacks some. The sample consists of about 55,000 clones, about 50% of them appearing once. Sequenced material: PBMCs. All receptors come from a human donor in good health.

The J gene is TRBJ2-5, the V gene TRBV7-6; 8 positions agree with TRBD2. This CDR3 comprises 14 residues. The germline V gene has CDR1 SGHVS and CDR2 FNYEAQ. The ends lost 3 bases at V and 4 bases at J; junction bases unmatched: 4. This CDR3 is CASSFSGVGETQYF. The CDR3 region has the DNA TGTGCCAGCAGCTTTAGCGGGGTCGGAGAGACCCAGTACTTC. Complete variable domain (other parts from reference TRBV7-6 and TRBJ2-5): GAGVSQSPRYKVTKRGQDVALRCDPISGHVSLYWYRQALGQGPEFLTYFNYEAQQDKSGLPNDRFSAERPEGSISTLTIQRTEQRDSAMYRCASSFSGVGETQYFGPGTRLLVL.

J is TRBJ2-7 and V is TRBV4-3; possible D gene TRBD2, 6 bases. This CDR3 contains 15 residues. CDR1 and CDR2 from the germline V gene are LGHNA and YSLEER. With 1 base removed from V and 0 bases from J, the gap between germline ends came to 10 bases. The CDR3 region has the DNA TGCGCCAGCAGCCAAGCTGTGACTAGCTCCTACGAGCAGTACTTC. Amino acids: CASSQAVTSSYEQYF.

The chain carries TRBV7-9 and TRBJ2-7, with D unresolved. This CDR3 has 11 amino acids. The germline V gene has CDR1 SEHNR and CDR2 FQNEAQ (reference sequence). The germline V and J ends were trimmed by 6 bases and 3 bases, with 6 bases remaining between them. The CDR3 sequence: CASSLSYEQYF. The CDR3 nucleotides are TGTGCCAGCAGTCTAAGCTACGAGCAGTACTTC.

The rearrangement links TRBV7-8 to TRBJ1-2, with 11 bases that match TRBD1. With 1 base clipped from V and 6 bases from J, the junction kept 4 bases outside the gene matches. Looked up from germline, CDR1 is SGHVS and CDR2 is FQNEAQ. The CDR3 is made up of 15 amino acids. The CDR3 protein is CASSLVGQGAHGYTF. The CDR3 DNA reads as TGTGCCAGCAGCTTAGTTGGACAGGGGGCGCATGGCTACACCTTC.

The V and J genes are TRBV4-2 and TRBJ1-4, with unresolved D. Germline V lookup: CDR1 LGHNA, CDR2 YNFKEQ. The CDR3 contains 11 residues. V gave up 10 bases and J gave up 10 bases, with 13 bases separating them. The CDR3 reads CAINGRVKLFF. Written as DNA, the CDR3 is TGTGCCATCAACGGGAGAGTAAAACTGTTTTTT.

The chain uses TRBV11-2 and TRBJ2-1; a weak D match, TRBD1 (8 bases). The CDR3 totals 16 residues. Germline V gene data show CDR1 as SGHAT and CDR2 as FQNNGV. V was shortened by 4 bases and J by 1 base, with 14 bases between the two germline ends. The CDR3 sequence is CASSSRGRGSYNEQFF. The CDR3 DNA reads TGTGCCAGCAGCTCCAGGGGGCGGGGGTCCTACAATGAGCAGTTCTTC.

The chain links TRBV5-4 to TRBJ2-7; D may be TRBD1 (6 bases). The CDR3 sequence is 14 residues long. Looked up from germline, CDR1 is SGHNT and CDR2 is YYREEE (reference sequence). Trimming shortened V by 4 bases and J by 4 bases, and 15 bases separated the two germline ends. The CDR3 is CASSATTGKYEQYF. CDR3 nucleotides: TGTGCCAGCAGCGCCACAACAGGGAAGTACGAGCAGTACTTC.

J is TRBJ1-1 and V is TRBV4-3; D unresolved. V lost 0 bases and J 1 base, leaving 9 bases between the germline ends. CDR1 LGHNA and CDR2 YSLEER come from the germline V gene. CDR3 size: 15 residues. CDR3 nucleotide sequence: TGCGCCAGCAGCCAAGAACAGCTTCGGAACACTGAAGCTTTCTTT. Translating gives CASSQEQLRNTEAFF.